The clone carrying this T cell receptor beta chain was detected a few times. The target antigen is unknown. In TCRdb, the 5' RACE reads were re-called with MiXCR into one record per CDR3 protein. Here the sample spans approximately 500,000 distinct CDR3 sequences, 13% to 15% being singletons. The CDR3 runs to 12 residues. Per germline, CDR1 SQVTM and CDR2 ANQGSEA. V was cut by 1 base and J by 4 bases, with 7 bases left in between. The sample originates from a study of identical twins. Study-level points and caveats: With monozygotic twins, out-of-frame TCR alpha sharing exceeded what models estimated. The presence of invariant MAIT and iNKT cells could partly confound analyses of zero-insertion sequences.

The same specimen was also included in a second study, on yellow fever vaccine responses in identical twins.

This sequence joins TRBV29-1 and TRBJ2-5; D unresolved. The origin of this receptor is a woman aged 18-29 years in good health. The sequenced sample consisted of CD4+ T cells sorted from blood. Written as DNA, the CDR3 is TGCAGCGTTGAAGGGAATAGAGAGACCCAGTACTTC. It is translated as CSVEGNRETQYF. Full variable domain (outside the CDR3, taken from reference TRBV29-1 and TRBJ2-5): SAVISQKPSRDICQRGTSLTIQCQVDSQVTMMFWYRQQPGQSLTLIATANQGSEATYESGFVIDKFPISRPNLTFSTLTVSNMSPEDSSIYLCSVEGNRETQYFGPGTRLLVL.